This T cell receptor (beta chain) stems from a study of control samples from healthy donors and cancer patients. Method: immunoSEQ multiplex PCR; TCRdb's copy keeps in-frame clones and lacks some. The table has 95,000 to 100,000 clones, approximately 82% seen once; the top ten hold 1.5% to 2.5%. Trimming took 1 base from V and 5 from J, leaving 5 bases between them. This CDR3 contains 11 residues. Germline CDR1 GTSNPN, CDR2 SVGIG (reference sequence). Sequenced material: blood. This chain uses TRBV30 with TRBJ1-1; D not resolved. This TCR was recovered from a man in his sixties in good health. CDR3 coding DNA: TGTGCCTGGAGTGATGGGACTGAAGCTTTCTTT. As protein: CAWSDGTEAFF.